The next 2 T cell receptor beta chains were all read from a single sample in a study of response to subunit inactivated influenza vaccine. TCRdb processed the RT-PCR reads anew with MiXCR; each CDR3 protein has one entry. This sample has around 580,000 distinct CDR3 sequences; 12% occur once, and the top ten carry around 9.6%. The starting material was PBMCs from blood, obtained on the day of vaccination. The receptors originated from a man aged 50-60 years who received an inactivated influenza vaccine.

The J gene is TRBJ2-1, the V gene TRBV7-9; 7 bases are a match to TRBD2. The germline CDR1 and CDR2 sequences are SEHNR and FQNEAQ (reference sequence). The CDR3 extends over 15 amino acids. Trimming at V came to 2 bases and at J to 5 bases, leaving 6 bases not matched to a gene. CDR3 sequence (DNA): TGTGCCAGCAGCTTATCGGGGGGAGTAAACAATGAGCAGTTCTTC. This sequence encodes CASSLSGGVNNEQFF.

The sample holds a few counts of this clonotype. CDR3: CASSQVGGGNQPQHF. The CDR3 DNA reads as TGCGCCAGCAGCCAAGTCGGAGGAGGCAATCAGCCCCAGCATTTT. This chain connects TRBV4-3 to TRBJ1-5; D ambiguous. The CDR3 sequence is 15 residues long. V lost 1 base to trimming and J lost 2 bases, with 9 bases between them. The germline CDR1 and CDR2 sequences are LGHNA and YSLEER.